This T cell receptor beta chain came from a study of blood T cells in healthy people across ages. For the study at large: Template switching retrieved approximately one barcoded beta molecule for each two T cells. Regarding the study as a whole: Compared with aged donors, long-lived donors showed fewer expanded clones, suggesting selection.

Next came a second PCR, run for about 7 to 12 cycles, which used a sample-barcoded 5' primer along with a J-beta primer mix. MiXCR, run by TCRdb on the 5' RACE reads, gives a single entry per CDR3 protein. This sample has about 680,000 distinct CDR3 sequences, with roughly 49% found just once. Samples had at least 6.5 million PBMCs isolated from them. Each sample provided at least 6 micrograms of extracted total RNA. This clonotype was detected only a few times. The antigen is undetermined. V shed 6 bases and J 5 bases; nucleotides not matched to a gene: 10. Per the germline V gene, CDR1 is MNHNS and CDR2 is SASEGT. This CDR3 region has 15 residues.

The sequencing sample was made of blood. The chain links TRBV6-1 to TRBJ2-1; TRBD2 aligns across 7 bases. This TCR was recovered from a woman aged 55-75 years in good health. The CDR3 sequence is CASSSSSGRNNEQFF. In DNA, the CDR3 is TGTGCCAGCAGCTCCTCTAGCGGCCGCAACAATGAGCAGTTCTTC.